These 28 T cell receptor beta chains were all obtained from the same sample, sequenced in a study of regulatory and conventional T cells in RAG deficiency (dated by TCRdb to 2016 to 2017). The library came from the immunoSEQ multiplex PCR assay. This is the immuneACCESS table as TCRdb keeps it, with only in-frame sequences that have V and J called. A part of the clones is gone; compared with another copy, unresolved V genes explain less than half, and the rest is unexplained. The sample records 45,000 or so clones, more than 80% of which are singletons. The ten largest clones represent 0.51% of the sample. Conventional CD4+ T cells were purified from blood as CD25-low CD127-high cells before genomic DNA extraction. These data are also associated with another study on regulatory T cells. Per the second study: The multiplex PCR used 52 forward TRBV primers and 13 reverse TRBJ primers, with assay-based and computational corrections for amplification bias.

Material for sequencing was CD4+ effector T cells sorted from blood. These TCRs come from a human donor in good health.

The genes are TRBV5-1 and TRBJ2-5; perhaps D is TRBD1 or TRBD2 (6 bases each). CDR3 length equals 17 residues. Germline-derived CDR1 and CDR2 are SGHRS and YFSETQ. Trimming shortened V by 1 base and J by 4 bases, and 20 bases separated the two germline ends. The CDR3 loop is CASSLLGGAGGGETQYF. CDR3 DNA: TGCGCCAGCAGCTTGCTAGGGGGTGCCGGGGGTGGAGAGACCCAGTACTTC.

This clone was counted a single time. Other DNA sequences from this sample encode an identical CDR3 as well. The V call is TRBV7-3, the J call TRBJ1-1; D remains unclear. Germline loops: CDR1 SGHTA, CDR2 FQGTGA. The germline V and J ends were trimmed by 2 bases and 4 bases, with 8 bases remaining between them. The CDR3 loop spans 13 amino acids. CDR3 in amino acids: CASSLAESTEAFF. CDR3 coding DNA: TGTGCCAGCAGCTTAGCGGAGAGCACTGAAGCTTTCTTT.

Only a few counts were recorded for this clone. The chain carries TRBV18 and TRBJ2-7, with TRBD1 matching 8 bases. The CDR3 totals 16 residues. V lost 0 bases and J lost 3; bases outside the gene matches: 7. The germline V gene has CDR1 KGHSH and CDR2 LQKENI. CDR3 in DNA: TGTGCCAGCTCACCACCCGGGACAGGCTCCCTCTACGAGCAGTACTTC. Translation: CASSPPGTGSLYEQYF.

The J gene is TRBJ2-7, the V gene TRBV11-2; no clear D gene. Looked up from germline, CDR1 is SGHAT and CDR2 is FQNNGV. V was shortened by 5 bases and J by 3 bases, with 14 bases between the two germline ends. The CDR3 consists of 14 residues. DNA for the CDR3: TGTGCCAGCAGCGAGATCAGGCGGCACTACGAGCAGTACTTC. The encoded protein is CASSEIRRHYEQYF.

The CDR3 is CASSYSGGTGELFF. The CDR3 coding sequence is TGTGCCAGCAGTTACTCAGGCGGTACCGGGGAGCTGTTTTTT. The chain is built from TRBV6-6 and TRBJ2-2; no definite D call. From germline, CDR1 is MNHNY and CDR2 SVGAGI (reference sequence). The CDR3 is 14 residues long. Between the trimmed V and J ends, which lost 0 bases and 5 bases, there was a span of 7 bases.

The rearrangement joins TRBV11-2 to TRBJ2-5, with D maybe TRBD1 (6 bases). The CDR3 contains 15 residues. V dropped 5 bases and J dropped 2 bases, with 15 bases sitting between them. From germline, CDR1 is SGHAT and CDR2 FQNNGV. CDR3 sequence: CASSEIKQGQETQYF. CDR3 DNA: TGTGCCAGCAGCGAAATAAAACAGGGACAAGAGACCCAGTACTTC.

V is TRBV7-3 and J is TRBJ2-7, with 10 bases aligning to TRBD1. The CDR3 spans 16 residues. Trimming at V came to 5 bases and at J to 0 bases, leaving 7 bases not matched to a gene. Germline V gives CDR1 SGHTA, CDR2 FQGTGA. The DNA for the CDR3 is TGTGCCAGCAGCCGCCGGACAGGGGGTGGCTCCTACGAGCAGTACTTC. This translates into CASSRRTGGGSYEQYF.

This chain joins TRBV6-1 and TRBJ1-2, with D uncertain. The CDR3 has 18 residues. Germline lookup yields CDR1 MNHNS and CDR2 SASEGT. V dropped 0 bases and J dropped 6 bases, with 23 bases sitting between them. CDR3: CASSEAGPPRATRHGYTF. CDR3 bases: TGTGCCAGCAGTGAAGCCGGTCCCCCCCGGGCCACAAGACATGGCTACACCTTC.

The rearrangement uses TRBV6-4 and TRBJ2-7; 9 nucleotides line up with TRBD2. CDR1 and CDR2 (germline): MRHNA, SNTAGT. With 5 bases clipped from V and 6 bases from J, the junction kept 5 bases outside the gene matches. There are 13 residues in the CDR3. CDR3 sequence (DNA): TGTGCCAGCAGTTCGCAAGCGGGAGGCGAGCAGTACTTC. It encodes CASSSQAGGEQYF.

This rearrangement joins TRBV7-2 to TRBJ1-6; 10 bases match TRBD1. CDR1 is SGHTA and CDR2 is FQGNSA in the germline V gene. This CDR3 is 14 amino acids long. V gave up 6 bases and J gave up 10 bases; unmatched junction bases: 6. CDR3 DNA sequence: TGTGCCAGCAGTCGTGGACAGGGGGACTCACCCCTCCACTTT. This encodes CASSRGQGDSPLHF.

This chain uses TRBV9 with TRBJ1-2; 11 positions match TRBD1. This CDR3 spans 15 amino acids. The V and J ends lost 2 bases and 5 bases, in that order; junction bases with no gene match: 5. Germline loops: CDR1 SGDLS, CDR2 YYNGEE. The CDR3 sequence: CASSVGTGGRYGYTF. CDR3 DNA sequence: TGTGCCAGCAGCGTTGGGACAGGGGGAAGGTATGGCTACACCTTC.

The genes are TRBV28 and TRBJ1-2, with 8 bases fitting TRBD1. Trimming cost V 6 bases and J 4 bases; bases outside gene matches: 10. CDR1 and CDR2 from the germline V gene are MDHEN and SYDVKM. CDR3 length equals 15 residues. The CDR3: CASSLGGTGLYGYTF. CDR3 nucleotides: TGTGCCAGCAGCCTGGGGGGGACAGGCCTCTATGGCTACACCTTC.

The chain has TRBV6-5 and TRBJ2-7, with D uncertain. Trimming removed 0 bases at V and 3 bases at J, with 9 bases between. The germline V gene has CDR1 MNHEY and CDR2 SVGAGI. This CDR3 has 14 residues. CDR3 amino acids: CASSYSSPDYEQYF. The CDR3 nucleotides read TGTGCCAGCAGTTACTCGAGCCCTGACTACGAGCAGTACTTC.

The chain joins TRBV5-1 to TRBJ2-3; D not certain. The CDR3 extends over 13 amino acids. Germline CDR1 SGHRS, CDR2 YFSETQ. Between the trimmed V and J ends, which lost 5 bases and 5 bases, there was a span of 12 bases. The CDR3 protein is CASRVVSRDTQYF. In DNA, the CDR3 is TGCGCCAGCAGAGTCGTGTCCCGAGATACGCAGTATTTT.

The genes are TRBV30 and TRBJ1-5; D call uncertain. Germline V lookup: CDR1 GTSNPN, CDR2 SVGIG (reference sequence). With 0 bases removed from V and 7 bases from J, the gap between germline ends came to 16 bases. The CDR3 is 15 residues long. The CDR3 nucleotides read TGTGCCTGGAGTGTACAAGGGAATATAGGGCAGCCCCAGCATTTT. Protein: CAWSVQGNIGQPQHF.

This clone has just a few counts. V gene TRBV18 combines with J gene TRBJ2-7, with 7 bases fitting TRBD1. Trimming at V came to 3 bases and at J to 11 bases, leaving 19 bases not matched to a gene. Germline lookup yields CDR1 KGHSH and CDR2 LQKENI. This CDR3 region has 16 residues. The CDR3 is CASSPRDSSRPTSEYF. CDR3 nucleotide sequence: TGTGCCAGCTCACCCCGGGACAGCTCCCGTCCTACGTCGGAGTACTTC.

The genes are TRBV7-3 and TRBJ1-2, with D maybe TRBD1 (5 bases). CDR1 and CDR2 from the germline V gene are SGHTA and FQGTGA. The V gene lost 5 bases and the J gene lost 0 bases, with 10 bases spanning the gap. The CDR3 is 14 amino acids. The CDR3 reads CASSQQATNYGYTF. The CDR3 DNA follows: TGTGCCAGCAGCCAACAGGCTACTAACTATGGCTACACCTTC.

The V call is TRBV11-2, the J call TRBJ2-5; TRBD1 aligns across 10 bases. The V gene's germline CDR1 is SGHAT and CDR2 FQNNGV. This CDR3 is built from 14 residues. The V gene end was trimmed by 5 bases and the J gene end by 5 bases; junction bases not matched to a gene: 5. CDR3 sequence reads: CASSTDRGSETQYF. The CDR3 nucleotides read TGTGCCAGCAGCACGGACAGGGGGTCGGAGACCCAGTACTTC.

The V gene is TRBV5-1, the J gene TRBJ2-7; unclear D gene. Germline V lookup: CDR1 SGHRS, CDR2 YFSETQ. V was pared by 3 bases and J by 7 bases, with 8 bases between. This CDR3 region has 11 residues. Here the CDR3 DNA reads TGCGCCAGCAGCTCCATGGGAGAGCAGTACTTC. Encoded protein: CASSSMGEQYF.

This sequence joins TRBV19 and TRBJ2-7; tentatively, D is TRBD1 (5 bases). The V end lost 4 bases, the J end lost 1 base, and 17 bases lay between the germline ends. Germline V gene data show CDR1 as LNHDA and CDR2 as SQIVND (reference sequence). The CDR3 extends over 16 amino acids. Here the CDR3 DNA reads TGTGCCAGTAGTACGGGCAGGGTTTTTGGGTCCTACGAGCAGTACTTC. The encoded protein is CASSTGRVFGSYEQYF.

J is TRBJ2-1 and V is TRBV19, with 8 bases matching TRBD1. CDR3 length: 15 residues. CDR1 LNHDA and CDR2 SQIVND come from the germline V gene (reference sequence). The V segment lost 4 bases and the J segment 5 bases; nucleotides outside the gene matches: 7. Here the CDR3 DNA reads TGTGCCAGTAGTAATGGACAGGGTCGCCACAATGAGCAGTTCTTC. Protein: CASSNGQGRHNEQFF.

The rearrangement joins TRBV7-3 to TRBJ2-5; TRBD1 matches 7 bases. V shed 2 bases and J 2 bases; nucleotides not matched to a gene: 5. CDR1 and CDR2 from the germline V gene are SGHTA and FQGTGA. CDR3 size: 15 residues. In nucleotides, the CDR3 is TGTGCCAGCAGCTTAGGGGGACAGAAACAAGAGACCCAGTACTTC. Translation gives CASSLGGQKQETQYF.

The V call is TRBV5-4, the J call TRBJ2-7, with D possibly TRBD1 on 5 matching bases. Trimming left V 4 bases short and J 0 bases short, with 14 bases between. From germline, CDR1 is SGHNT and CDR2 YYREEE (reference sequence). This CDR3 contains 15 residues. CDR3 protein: CASSDSEFSSYEQYF. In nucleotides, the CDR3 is TGTGCCAGCAGCGACAGCGAGTTTAGCTCCTACGAGCAGTACTTC.

CDR3 sequence: CAWGATGIEKLFF. CDR3 DNA: TGTGCCTGGGGGGCGACAGGGATTGAAAAACTGTTTTTT. The chain couples TRBV30 to TRBJ1-4; 7 bases are a match to TRBD1. Germline CDR1 reads GTSNPN; CDR2 reads SVGIG (reference sequence). CDR3 length: 13 amino acids. V dropped 5 bases and J dropped 7; count of bases not matched to a gene: 7.

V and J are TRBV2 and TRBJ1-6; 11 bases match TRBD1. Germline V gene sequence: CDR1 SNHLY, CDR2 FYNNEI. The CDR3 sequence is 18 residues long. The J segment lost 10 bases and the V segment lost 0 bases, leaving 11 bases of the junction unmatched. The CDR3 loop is CASSEALGQGGLRSPLHF. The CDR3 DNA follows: TGTGCCAGCAGTGAAGCGCTGGGACAGGGGGGACTTAGATCACCCCTCCACTTT.

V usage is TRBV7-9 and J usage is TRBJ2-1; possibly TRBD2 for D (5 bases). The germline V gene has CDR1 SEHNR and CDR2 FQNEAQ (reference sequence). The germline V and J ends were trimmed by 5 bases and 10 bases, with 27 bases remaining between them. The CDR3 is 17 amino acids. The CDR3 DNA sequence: TGTGCCAGCAGCCCCCTTTTGGGTCTAGCCCCGTTAGAGGAGCAGTTCTTC. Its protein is CASSPLLGLAPLEEQFF. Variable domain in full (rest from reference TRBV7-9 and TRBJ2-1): DTGVSQNPRHKITKRGQNVTFRCDPISEHNRLYWYRQTLGQGPEFLTYFQNEAQLEKSRLLSDRFSAERPKGSFSTLEIQRTEQGDSAMYLCASSPLLGLAPLEEQFFGPGTRLTVL.

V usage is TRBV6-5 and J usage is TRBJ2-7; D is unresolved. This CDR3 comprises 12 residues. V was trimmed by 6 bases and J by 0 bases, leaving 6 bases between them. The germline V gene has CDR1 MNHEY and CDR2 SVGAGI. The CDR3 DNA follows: TGTGCCAGCAGGACTGGCTCCTACGAGCAGTACTTC. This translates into CASRTGSYEQYF.

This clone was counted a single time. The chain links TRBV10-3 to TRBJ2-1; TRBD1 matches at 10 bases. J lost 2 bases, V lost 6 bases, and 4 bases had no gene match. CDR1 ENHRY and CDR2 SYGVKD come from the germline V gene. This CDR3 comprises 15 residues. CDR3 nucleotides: TGTGCCATCAGGGGGACAGGGGATACCTACAATGAGCAGTTCTTC. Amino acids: CAIRGTGDTYNEQFF.